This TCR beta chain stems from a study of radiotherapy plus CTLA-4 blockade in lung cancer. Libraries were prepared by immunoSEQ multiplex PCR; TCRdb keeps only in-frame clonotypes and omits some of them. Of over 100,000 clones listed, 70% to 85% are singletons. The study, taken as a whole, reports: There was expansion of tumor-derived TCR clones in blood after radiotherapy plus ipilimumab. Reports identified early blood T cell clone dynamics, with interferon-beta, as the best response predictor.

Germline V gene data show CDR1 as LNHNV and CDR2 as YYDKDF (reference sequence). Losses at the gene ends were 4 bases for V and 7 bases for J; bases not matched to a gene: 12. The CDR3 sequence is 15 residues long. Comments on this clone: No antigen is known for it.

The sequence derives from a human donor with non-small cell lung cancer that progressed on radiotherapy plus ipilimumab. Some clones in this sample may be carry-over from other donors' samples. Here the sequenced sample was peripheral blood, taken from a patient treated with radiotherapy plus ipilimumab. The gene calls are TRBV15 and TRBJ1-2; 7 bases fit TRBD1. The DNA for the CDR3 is TGTGCCACCAGCATCCGTCACCGGAGGGGGCCTGGCTACACCTTC. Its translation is CATSIRHRRGPGYTF.